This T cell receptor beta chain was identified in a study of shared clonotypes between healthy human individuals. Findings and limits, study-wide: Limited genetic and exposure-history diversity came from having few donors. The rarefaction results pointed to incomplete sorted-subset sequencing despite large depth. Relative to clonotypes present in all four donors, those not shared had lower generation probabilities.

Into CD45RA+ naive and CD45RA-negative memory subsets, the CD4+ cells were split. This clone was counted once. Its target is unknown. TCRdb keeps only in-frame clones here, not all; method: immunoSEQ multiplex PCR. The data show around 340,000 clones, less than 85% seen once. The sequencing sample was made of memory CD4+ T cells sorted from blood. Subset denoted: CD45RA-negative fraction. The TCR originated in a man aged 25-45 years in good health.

CDR3 in amino acids: CATSRDIGATGNTIYF. CDR3 in DNA: TGTGCCACCAGCAGAGATATCGGGGCCACTGGAAACACCATATATTTT. The chain uses TRBV15 and TRBJ1-3; TRBD1 is a possible D gene (5 bases). The V gene lost 0 bases and the J gene lost 2 bases, with 11 bases spanning the gap. Germline values: CDR1 LNHNV, CDR2 YYDKDF (reference sequence). The CDR3 consists of 16 residues.